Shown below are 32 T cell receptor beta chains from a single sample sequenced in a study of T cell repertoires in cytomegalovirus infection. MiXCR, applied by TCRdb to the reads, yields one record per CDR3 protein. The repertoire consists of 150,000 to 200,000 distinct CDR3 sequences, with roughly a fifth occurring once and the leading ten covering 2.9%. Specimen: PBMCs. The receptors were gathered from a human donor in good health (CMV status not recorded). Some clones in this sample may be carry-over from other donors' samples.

The CDR3, as DNA: TGTGCCAGCAGCCAAGATTTATGGGGCGAGCAGTACTTC. Translated, it gives CASSQDLWGEQYF. The V gene is TRBV14, the J gene TRBJ2-7; D gene unclear. Germline loops: CDR1 SGHDN, CDR2 FVKESK. The CDR3 loop spans 13 amino acids. Trimming took 0 bases from V and 6 from J, leaving 9 bases between them.

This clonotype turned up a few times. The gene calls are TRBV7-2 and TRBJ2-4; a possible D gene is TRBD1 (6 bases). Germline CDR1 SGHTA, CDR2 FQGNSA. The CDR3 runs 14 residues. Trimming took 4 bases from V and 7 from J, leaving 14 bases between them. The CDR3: CASSSLTGINIQYF. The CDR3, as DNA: TGTGCCAGCAGCTCCCTCACAGGGATCAACATTCAGTACTTC.

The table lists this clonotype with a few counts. CDR3 DNA sequence: TGTGCCAGCAGTGAAAACAACGGAGACCTCTGGAGGACTGAAGCTTTCTTT. It yields the protein CASSENNGDLWRTEAFF. This sequence joins TRBV25-1 and TRBJ1-1; no reliable D call. The V end lost 2 bases, the J end lost 5 bases, and 21 bases lay between the germline ends. The CDR3 runs 17 residues. Looked up from germline, CDR1 is MGHDK and CDR2 is SYGVNS.

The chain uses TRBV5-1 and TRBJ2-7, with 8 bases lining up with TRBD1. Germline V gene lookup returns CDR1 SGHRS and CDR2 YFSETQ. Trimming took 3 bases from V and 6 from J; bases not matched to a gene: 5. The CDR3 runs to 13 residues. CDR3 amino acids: CASSWAGGGEQYF. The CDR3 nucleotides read TGCGCCAGCAGCTGGGCAGGGGGCGGCGAGCAGTACTTC.

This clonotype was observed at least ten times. CDR3 protein: CASSRGRATDTQYF. The DNA for the CDR3 is TGTGCCAGCAGCCGCGGGAGGGCTACAGATACGCAGTATTTT. The V gene is TRBV11-3, the J gene TRBJ2-3; 9 bases are a match to TRBD2. V was clipped by 5 bases and J by 3 bases; unmatched bases: 3. The CDR3 loop spans 14 amino acids. Germline V gives CDR1 SGHNT, CDR2 YENEEA. The full variable domain, with the rest looked up from reference TRBV11-3 and TRBJ2-3, is EAGVVQSPRYKIIEKKQPVAFWCNPISGHNTLYWYLQNLGQGPELLIRYENEEAVDDSQLPKDRFSAERLKGVDSTLKIQPAELGDSAVYLCASSRGRATDTQYFGPGTRLTVL.

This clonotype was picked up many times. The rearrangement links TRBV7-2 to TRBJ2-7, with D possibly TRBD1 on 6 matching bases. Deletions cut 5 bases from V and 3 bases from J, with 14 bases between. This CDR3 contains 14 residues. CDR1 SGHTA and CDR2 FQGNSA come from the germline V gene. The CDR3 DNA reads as TGTGCCAGCAGCGGAAGGGACACCCGCTACGAGCAGTACTTC. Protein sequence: CASSGRDTRYEQYF.

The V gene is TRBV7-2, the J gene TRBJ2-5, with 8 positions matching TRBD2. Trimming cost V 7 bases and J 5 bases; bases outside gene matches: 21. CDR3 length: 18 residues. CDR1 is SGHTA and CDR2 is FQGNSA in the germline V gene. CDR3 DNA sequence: TGTGCCAGCACCCAACCGGGGGGGCGGGAGAAGGGTGTGGAGACCCAGTACTTC. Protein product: CASTQPGGREKGVETQYF.

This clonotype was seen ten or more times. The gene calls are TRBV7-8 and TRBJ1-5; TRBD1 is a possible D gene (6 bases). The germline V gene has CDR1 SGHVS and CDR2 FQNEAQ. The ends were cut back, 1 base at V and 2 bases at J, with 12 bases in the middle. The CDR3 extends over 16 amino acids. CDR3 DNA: TGTGCCAGCAGCTTAGGTCGGGGGGGCGGCAATCAGCCCCAGCATTTT. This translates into CASSLGRGGGNQPQHF.

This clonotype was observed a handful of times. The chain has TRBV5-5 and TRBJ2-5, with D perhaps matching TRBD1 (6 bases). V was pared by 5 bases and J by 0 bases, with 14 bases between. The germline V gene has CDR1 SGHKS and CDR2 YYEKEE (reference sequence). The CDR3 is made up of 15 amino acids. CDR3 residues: CASRAGALNQETQYF. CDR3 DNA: TGTGCCAGCAGAGCAGGGGCGCTGAACCAAGAGACCCAGTACTTC.

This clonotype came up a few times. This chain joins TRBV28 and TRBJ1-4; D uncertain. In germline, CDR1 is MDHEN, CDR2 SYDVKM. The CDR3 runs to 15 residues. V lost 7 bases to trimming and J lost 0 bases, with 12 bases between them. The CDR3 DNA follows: TGTGCCAGCAAAACTTCCGGGACAACTAATGAAAAACTGTTTTTT. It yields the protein CASKTSGTTNEKLFF.

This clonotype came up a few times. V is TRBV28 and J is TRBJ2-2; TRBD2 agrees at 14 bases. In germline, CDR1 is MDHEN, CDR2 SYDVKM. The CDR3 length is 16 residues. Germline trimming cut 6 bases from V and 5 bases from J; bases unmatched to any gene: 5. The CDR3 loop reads CASRTSGRARTGELFF. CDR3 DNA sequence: TGTGCCAGCAGGACTAGCGGGAGGGCAAGAACCGGGGAGCTGTTTTTT.

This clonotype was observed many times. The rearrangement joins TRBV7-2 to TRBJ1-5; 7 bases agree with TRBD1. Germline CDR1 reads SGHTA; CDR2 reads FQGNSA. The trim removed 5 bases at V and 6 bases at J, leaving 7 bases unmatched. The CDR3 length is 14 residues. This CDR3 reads CASSAQGNGQPQHF. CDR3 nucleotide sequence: TGTGCCAGCAGCGCACAGGGGAACGGTCAGCCCCAGCATTTT.

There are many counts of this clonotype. The CDR3 region has the DNA TGTGCCAGCAGCTTAGCATCACTCGGTAGCGGGATCTCCTACAATGAGCAGTTCTTC. It specifies CASSLASLGSGISYNEQFF. The V gene is TRBV7-2, the J gene TRBJ2-1; TRBD2 aligns across 8 bases. The junction had 10 bases not matched to a gene; V was cut back by 0 bases and J by 0 bases. The CDR3 consists of 19 residues. The germline gives CDR1 SGHTA, CDR2 FQGNSA.

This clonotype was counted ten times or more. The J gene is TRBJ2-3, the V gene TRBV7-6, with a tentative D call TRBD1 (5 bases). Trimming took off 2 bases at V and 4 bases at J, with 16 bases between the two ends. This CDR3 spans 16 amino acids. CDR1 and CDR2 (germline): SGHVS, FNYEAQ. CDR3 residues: CASSLSGRARADTQYF. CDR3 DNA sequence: TGTGCCAGCAGCTTATCGGGCAGGGCGAGAGCAGATACGCAGTATTTT.

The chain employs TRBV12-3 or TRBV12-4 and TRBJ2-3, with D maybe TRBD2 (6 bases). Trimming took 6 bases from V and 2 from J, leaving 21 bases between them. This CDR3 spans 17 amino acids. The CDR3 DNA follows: TGTGCCAGCAGGCTACGGGACGGAGGGCGGCACACAGATACGCAGTATTTT. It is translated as CASRLRDGGRHTDTQYF.

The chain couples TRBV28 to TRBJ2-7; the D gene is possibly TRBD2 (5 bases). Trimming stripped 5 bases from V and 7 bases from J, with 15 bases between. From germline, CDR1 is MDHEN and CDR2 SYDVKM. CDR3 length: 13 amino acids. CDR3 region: CASSDRGPWEQYF. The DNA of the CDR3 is TGTGCCAGCAGTGATAGAGGGCCTTGGGAGCAGTACTTC.

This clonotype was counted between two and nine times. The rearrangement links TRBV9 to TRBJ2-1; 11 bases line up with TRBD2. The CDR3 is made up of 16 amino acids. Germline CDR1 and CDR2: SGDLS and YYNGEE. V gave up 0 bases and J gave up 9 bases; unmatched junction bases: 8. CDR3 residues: CASSVGVLAGGSEQFF. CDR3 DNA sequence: TGTGCCAGCAGCGTAGGGGTTCTAGCGGGAGGATCTGAGCAGTTCTTC.

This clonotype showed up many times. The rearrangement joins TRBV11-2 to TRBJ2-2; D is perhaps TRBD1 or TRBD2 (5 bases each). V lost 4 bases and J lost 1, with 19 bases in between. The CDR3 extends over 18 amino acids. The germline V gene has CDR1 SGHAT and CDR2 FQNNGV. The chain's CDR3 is CASSSRVPTGRNTGELFF. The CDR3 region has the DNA TGTGCCAGCAGCTCCCGTGTCCCCACGGGACGGAACACCGGGGAGCTGTTTTTT.

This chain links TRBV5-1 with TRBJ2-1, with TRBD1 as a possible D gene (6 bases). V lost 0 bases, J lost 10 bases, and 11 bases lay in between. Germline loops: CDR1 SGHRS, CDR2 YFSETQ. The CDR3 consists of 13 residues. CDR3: CASSLVPDREQFF. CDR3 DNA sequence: TGCGCCAGCAGCTTGGTCCCGGACAGAGAGCAGTTCTTC.

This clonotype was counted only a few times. CDR3 nucleotides: TGTGCCAGCAGCGCCTGGGACAGCAAACCTAATGAGCAGTTCTTC. Translating gives CASSAWDSKPNEQFF. The chain uses TRBV9 and TRBJ2-1; 7 bases are a match to TRBD1. Trimming took 3 bases from V and 7 from J; bases not matched to a gene: 10. This CDR3 spans 15 amino acids. The germline V gene encodes CDR1 SGDLS and CDR2 YYNGEE.

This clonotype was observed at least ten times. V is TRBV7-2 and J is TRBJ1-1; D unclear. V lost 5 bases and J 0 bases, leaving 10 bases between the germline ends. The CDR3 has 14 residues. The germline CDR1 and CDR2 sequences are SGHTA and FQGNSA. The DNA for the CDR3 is TGTGCCAGCAGCCGCGACCAGATGAACACTGAAGCTTTCTTT. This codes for CASSRDQMNTEAFF.

DNA for the CDR3: TGCGCCAGCAGCGCGGACATCGGGAATGAAAAACTGTTTTTT. Translating it yields CASSADIGNEKLFF. The chain links TRBV5-1 to TRBJ1-4; perhaps TRBD1 as D (5 bases). V gave up 4 bases and J gave up 5 bases, with 12 bases separating them. Germline V lookup: CDR1 SGHRS, CDR2 YFSETQ. There are 14 residues in the CDR3.

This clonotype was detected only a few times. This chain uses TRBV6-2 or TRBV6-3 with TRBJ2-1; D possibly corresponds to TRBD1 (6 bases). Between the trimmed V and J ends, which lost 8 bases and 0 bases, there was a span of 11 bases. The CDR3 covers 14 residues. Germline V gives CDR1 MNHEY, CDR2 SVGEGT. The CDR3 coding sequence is TGTGCCAGCCGAGACAGGTCCTCCTACAATGAGCAGTTCTTC. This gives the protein CASRDRSSYNEQFF.

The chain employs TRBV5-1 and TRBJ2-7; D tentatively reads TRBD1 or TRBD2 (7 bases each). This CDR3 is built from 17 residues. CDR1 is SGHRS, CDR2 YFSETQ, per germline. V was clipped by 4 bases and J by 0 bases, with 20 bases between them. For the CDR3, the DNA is TGCGCCAGCAGCGACGCAGGGGGAGGGCCGAGCTCCTACGAGCAGTACTTC. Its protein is CASSDAGGGPSSYEQYF.

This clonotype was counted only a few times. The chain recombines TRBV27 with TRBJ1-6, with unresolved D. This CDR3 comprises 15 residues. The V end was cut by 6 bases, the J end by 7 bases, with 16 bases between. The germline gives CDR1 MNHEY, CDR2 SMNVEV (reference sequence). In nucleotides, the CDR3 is TGTGCCAGCAGACCCACCGGGCCGACGAATTCACCCCTCCACTTT. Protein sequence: CASRPTGPTNSPLHF.

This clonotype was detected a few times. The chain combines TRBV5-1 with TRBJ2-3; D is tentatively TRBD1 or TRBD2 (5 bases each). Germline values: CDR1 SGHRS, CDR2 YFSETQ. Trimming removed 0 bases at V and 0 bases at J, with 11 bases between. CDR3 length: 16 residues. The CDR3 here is CASSLGDPLSTDTQYF. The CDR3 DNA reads TGCGCCAGCAGCTTGGGGGACCCTCTGAGCACAGATACGCAGTATTTT. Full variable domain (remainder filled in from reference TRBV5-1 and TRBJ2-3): KAGVTQTPRYLIKTRGQQVTLSCSPISGHRSVSWYQQTPGQGLQFLFEYFSETQRNKGNFPGRFSGRQFSNSRSEMNVSTLELGDSALYLCASSLGDPLSTDTQYFGPGTRLTVL.

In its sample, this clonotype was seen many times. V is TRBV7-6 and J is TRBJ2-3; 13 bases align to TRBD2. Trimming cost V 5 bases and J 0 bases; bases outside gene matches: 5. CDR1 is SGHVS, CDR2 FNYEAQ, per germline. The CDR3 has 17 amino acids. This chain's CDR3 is CASSLGTSGASTDTQYF. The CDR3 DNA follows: TGTGCCAGCAGCCTCGGGACTAGCGGGGCTAGCACAGATACGCAGTATTTT. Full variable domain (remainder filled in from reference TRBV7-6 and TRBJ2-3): GAGVSQSPRYKVTKRGQDVALRCDPISGHVSLYWYRQALGQGPEFLTYFNYEAQQDKSGLPNDRFSAERPEGSISTLTIQRTEQRDSAMYRCASSLGTSGASTDTQYFGPGTRLTVL.

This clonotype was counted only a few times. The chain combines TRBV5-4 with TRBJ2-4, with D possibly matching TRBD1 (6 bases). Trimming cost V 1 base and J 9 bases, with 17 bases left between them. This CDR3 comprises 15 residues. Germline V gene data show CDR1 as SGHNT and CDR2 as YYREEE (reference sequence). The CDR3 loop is CASSLRSGDWAIQYF. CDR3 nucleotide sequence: TGTGCCAGCAGCTTGCGGTCAGGGGATTGGGCCATTCAGTACTTC.

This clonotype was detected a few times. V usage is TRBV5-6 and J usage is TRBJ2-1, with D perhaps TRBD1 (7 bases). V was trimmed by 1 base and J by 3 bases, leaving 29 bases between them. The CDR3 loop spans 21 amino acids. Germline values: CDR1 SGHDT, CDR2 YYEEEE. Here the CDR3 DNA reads TGTGCCAGCAGCTTGTCCAGGGAGGCAGGGGGTGAACTACTAGTCTACAATGAGCAGTTCTTC. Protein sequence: CASSLSREAGGELLVYNEQFF.

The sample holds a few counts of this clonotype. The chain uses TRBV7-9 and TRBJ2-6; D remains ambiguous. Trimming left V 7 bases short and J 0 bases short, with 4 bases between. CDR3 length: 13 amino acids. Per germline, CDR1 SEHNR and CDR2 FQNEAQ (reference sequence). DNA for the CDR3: TGTGCCAGCACCAGCTCTGGGGCCAACGTCCTGACTTTC. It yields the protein CASTSSGANVLTF.

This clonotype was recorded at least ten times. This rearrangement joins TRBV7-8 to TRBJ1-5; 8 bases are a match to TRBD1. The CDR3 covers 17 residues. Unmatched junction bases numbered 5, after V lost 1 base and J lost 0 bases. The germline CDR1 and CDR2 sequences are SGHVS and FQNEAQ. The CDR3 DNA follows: TGTGCCAGCAGCTTAGACAGGGGGTCTTATAGCAATCAGCCCCAGCATTTT. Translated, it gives CASSLDRGSYSNQPQHF.

CDR3 region: CASSVTSGANVLTF. CDR3 bases: TGTGCCAGTAGTGTTACCTCTGGGGCCAACGTCCTGACTTTC. The genes are TRBV19 and TRBJ2-6, with D hard to call. Trimming removed 5 bases from V and 0 bases from J, with 5 bases in between. CDR1 and CDR2 (germline): LNHDA, SQIVND (reference sequence). The CDR3 length is 14 residues.